Following are 29 T cell receptor beta chains from one sample sequenced in a study of CD8+CD57+ T cells in acquired aplastic anemia. In patients chosen for sequencing, flow cytometry had shown CD8+CD57+ cell expansion. TCR beta VDJ and CDR3 profiling used genomic DNA as template. One entry per CDR3 protein, called by TCRdb with MiXCR from the reads. The sample shows under 200,000 distinct CDR3 sequences, around 50% of them seen only once. Sequencing was carried out using sorted CD4+, CD8+, or CD8+CD57+ T cells (not recorded which) from PBMCs. These receptors all stem from a human donor with aplastic anemia.

As concerns this clonotype: No conserved phenylalanine or tryptophan is present at the end of the CDR3, so a read error is the likely explanation. J is TRBJ2-7 and V is TRBV7-3, with D tentatively TRBD2 (6 bases). CDR3 length equals 14 residues. CDR1 is SGHTA and CDR2 is FQGTGA in the germline V gene. The V gene lost 4 bases and the J gene lost 6 bases, with 16 bases spanning the gap. CDR3 in amino acids: CASSSNAGLGEQYL. The CDR3 DNA reads as TGTGCCAGCAGCTCGAATGCGGGGTTGGGCGAGCAGTACCTC.

This clonotype was seen ten or more times. CDR3 protein: CAISESLNHPQYF. For the CDR3, the DNA is TGTGCCATCAGTGAGTCTTTAAATCACCCCCAGTACTTC. The chain joins TRBV10-3 to TRBJ2-7; D is ambiguous. V gave up 0 bases and J gave up 10 bases, with 13 bases separating them. The CDR3 is 13 amino acids. CDR1 is ENHRY, CDR2 SYGVKD, per germline.

This clonotype has at least ten counts. This chain uses TRBV14 with TRBJ1-4, with D unresolved. Germline V gene sequence: CDR1 SGHDN, CDR2 FVKESK. This CDR3 has 15 amino acids. Trimming took off 0 bases at V and 7 bases at J, with 12 bases between the two ends. CDR3 bases: TGTGCCAGCAGCCAAGATTTCGGCCGGGGTGAAAAACTGTTTTTT. Translating gives CASSQDFGRGEKLFF.

This clonotype was detected many times. In nucleotides, the CDR3 is TGTGCCAGCAGCTTACAGGGGGCTGTCACAGATACGCAGTATTTT. Translation: CASSLQGAVTDTQYF. The J gene is TRBJ2-3, the V gene TRBV5-6, with 9 bases lining up with TRBD1. Germline CDR1 reads SGHDT; CDR2 reads YYEEEE. This CDR3 region has 15 residues. J was trimmed by 2 bases and V by 2 bases; bases with no gene match: 3.

The J gene is TRBJ2-5, the V gene TRBV3-1; D gene uncertain. This CDR3 spans 14 amino acids. Looked up from germline, CDR1 is LGHDT and CDR2 is YNNKEL (reference sequence). The germline V and J ends were trimmed by 0 bases and 7 bases, with 12 bases remaining between them. The CDR3 protein is CASSQDLGSRTQYF. The CDR3 DNA follows: TGTGCCAGCAGCCAAGATTTGGGCAGCCGGACCCAGTACTTC.

This clonotype is medium-sized within its sample. Written as DNA, the CDR3 is TGTGCCAGTAGTATAGGGGGACAGGGCGGTCAGCCCCAGCATTTT. Its translation is CASSIGGQGGQPQHF. The chain recombines TRBV19 with TRBJ1-5, with 9 positions matching TRBD1. Germline lookup yields CDR1 LNHDA and CDR2 SQIVND (reference sequence). The length of the CDR3 is 15 residues. The V segment lost 1 base and the J segment 6 bases; nucleotides outside the gene matches: 4.

The chain employs TRBV12-3 or TRBV12-4 and TRBJ1-2, with TRBD1 matching over 10 bases. This CDR3 comprises 13 residues. Trimming at V came to 3 bases and at J to 7 bases, leaving 2 bases not matched to a gene. DNA of the CDR3: TGTGCCAGCAGTTTGCGGACAGGGGGTGGCTACACCTTC. It translates to CASSLRTGGGYTF.

Ten or more counts support this clonotype. The CDR3 sequence is CASSTEGVTQYF. For the CDR3, the DNA is TGTGCCAGTAGTACCGAGGGGGTGACGCAGTATTTT. The rearrangement joins TRBV19 to TRBJ2-3, with D possibly matching TRBD1 (6 bases). Germline CDR1 and CDR2: LNHDA and SQIVND (reference sequence). Trimming removed 4 bases at V and 9 bases at J, with 11 bases between. The CDR3 runs 12 residues.

This clonotype came up once. The chain employs TRBV7-3 and TRBJ2-7; no clear D gene. Trimming removed 3 bases from V and 2 bases from J, with 8 bases in between. This CDR3 region has 13 residues. Looked up from germline, CDR1 is SGHTA and CDR2 is FQGTGA. CDR3: CASSFWDAYEQYF. CDR3 in DNA: TGTGCCAGCAGCTTCTGGGATGCCTACGAGCAGTACTTC.

This clonotype was seen repeatedly, ten times or more. V gene TRBV5-5 combines with J gene TRBJ2-1, with 9 bases aligning to TRBD2. With 1 base clipped from V and 4 bases from J, the junction kept 3 bases outside the gene matches. The CDR3 covers 15 residues. From germline, CDR1 is SGHKS and CDR2 YYEKEE (reference sequence). CDR3 coding DNA: TGTGCCAGCAGCTTGTCTAGCGGGGTTTACAATGAGCAGTTCTTC. As protein: CASSLSSGVYNEQFF.

V usage is TRBV20-1 and J usage is TRBJ2-7, with TRBD2 matching 9 bases. V was clipped by 1 base and J by 2 bases; unmatched bases: 3. The CDR3 has 14 amino acids. Germline CDR1 reads DFQATT; CDR2 reads SNEGSKA (reference sequence). CDR3 sequence reads: CSARVLAGTYEQYF. The CDR3 DNA sequence: TGCAGTGCTAGAGTACTAGCGGGTACCTACGAGCAGTACTTC.

In its sample, this clonotype was seen many times. The rearrangement uses TRBV4-3 and TRBJ1-4; 9 bases align to TRBD1. This CDR3 spans 14 amino acids. The germline CDR1 and CDR2 sequences are LGHNA and YSLEER. The V and J ends lost 6 bases and 7 bases, in that order; junction bases with no gene match: 6. Here the CDR3 DNA reads TGCGCCAGCAGTCCAACAGGGGGCGTTGAAAAACTGTTTTTT. Encoded protein: CASSPTGGVEKLFF.

In this sample, this clonotype turned up a few times. This sequence joins TRBV27 and TRBJ2-7, with a tentative D call TRBD2 (6 bases). The CDR3 extends over 12 amino acids. Germline V gene lookup returns CDR1 MNHEY and CDR2 SMNVEV (reference sequence). The V end lost 2 bases, the J end lost 7 bases, and 9 bases lay between the germline ends. CDR3 amino acids: CASSLRGGEQYF. The DNA for the CDR3 is TGTGCCAGCAGTTTACGTGGAGGGGAGCAGTACTTC.

CDR3 residues: CASSSQRGDLTDTQYF. The CDR3 DNA reads TGTGCCAGCAGCTCTCAGCGGGGGGACCTAACAGATACGCAGTATTTT. The chain carries TRBV25-1 and TRBJ2-3; 9 nucleotides agree with TRBD2. The germline V gene encodes CDR1 MGHDK and CDR2 SYGVNS. The CDR3 consists of 16 residues. V gave up 6 bases and J gave up 3 bases; unmatched junction bases: 10.

The chain carries TRBV20-1 and TRBJ1-1; no firm D call. The CDR3 has 13 amino acids. CDR1 and CDR2 from the germline V gene are DFQATT and SNEGSKA (reference sequence). The V end lost 3 bases, the J end lost 1 base, and 9 bases lay between the germline ends. CDR3 DNA: TGCAGTGCTAGTATTTACGGGAACACTGAAGCTTTCTTT. It translates to CSASIYGNTEAFF.

The J gene is TRBJ1-2, the V gene TRBV15; the match to TRBD1 covers 9 bases. V gave up 3 bases and J gave up 7 bases; unmatched junction bases: 6. The CDR3 consists of 14 residues. CDR1 is LNHNV and CDR2 is YYDKDF in the germline V gene (reference sequence). The CDR3, as DNA: TGTGCCACCAGCAGGGCACAGGGGGCGGGTGGCTACACCTTC. Its protein is CATSRAQGAGGYTF.

The table lists this clonotype with a count of one. The V call is TRBV20-1, the J call TRBJ1-2; TRBD1 might be the D (5 bases). The CDR3 totals 13 residues. Germline CDR1 is DFQATT and CDR2 is SNEGSKA (reference sequence). Trimming stripped 6 bases from V and 4 bases from J, with 15 bases between. The CDR3 DNA follows: TGCAGTGCCCGGACACCAGAGGGCTATGGCTACACCTTC. Protein product: CSARTPEGYGYTF.

The chain carries TRBV7-3 and TRBJ2-1; D gene uncertain. The CDR3 is 13 amino acids. Looked up from germline, CDR1 is SGHTA and CDR2 is FQGTGA. V was clipped by 5 bases and J by 6 bases, with 11 bases between them. CDR3 region: CASSPGWGNEQFF. CDR3 sequence (DNA): TGTGCCAGCAGCCCCGGCTGGGGCAATGAGCAGTTCTTC.

This clonotype has at least ten counts. V usage is TRBV12-5 and J usage is TRBJ1-5, with D possibly matching TRBD1 (5 bases). V was pared by 8 bases and J by 5 bases, with 13 bases between. CDR3 length equals 13 residues. Germline V lookup: CDR1 LGHNT, CDR2 FRNRAP. The CDR3 region has the DNA TGTGCTAGTACAAGGGACGGCGATCAGCCCCAGCATTTT. Its translation: CASTRDGDQPQHF. Drawing the rest from reference TRBV12-5 and TRBJ1-5, the complete variable domain is DARVTQTPRHKVTEMGQEVTMRCQPILGHNTVFWYRQTMMQGLELLAYFRNRAPLDDSGMPKDRFSAEMPDATLATLKIQPSEPRDSAVYFCASTRDGDQPQHFGDGTRLSIL.

This clonotype has ten or more counts. The rearrangement uses TRBV12-3 or TRBV12-4 and TRBJ2-3; D is possibly TRBD1 (7 bases). Trimming pared 3 bases from V and 5 bases from J, leaving 18 bases between. This CDR3 region has 16 residues. The CDR3 sequence: CASSLYLRGVGDTQYF. CDR3 bases: TGTGCCAGCAGTTTGTACCTCAGGGGGGTGGGAGATACGCAGTATTTT.

The chain couples TRBV19 to TRBJ1-1; 8 bases are a match to TRBD1. Germline V lookup: CDR1 LNHDA, CDR2 SQIVND (reference sequence). This CDR3 is 14 amino acids long. V was pared by 6 bases and J by 4 bases, with 7 bases of the junction left unmatched. The CDR3 here is CASSRQGAVTEAFF. CDR3 DNA: TGTGCCAGTAGCAGGCAGGGGGCGGTCACTGAAGCTTTCTTT.

The sample holds one count of this clonotype. V is TRBV20-1 and J is TRBJ2-7; D not resolved. Trimming stripped 0 bases from V and 0 bases from J, with 12 bases between. The CDR3 extends over 15 amino acids. Germline-derived CDR1 and CDR2 are DFQATT and SNEGSKA (reference sequence). CDR3 sequence: CSARDRSALSYEQYF. In DNA, the CDR3 is TGCAGTGCTAGAGATCGTTCAGCGCTCTCCTACGAGCAGTACTTC.

CDR3 in amino acids: CASRQGVYEQYF. The CDR3 nucleotides read TGTGCCAGCAGACAGGGGGTCTACGAGCAGTACTTC. The chain employs TRBV2 and TRBJ2-7, with 8 nucleotides matching TRBD1. The germline CDR1 and CDR2 sequences are SNHLY and FYNNEI. V gave up 6 bases and J gave up 3 bases; unmatched junction bases: 1. The CDR3 runs 12 residues.

Only a few counts were recorded for this clonotype. The chain uses TRBV24-1 and TRBJ2-1; 7 bases agree with TRBD1. Per the germline V gene, CDR1 is KGHDR and CDR2 is SFDVKD. V shed 4 bases, J shed 3 bases, and the junction held 5 bases outside the gene matches. This CDR3 region has 15 residues. The CDR3 here is CATSETGQLYNEQFF. The DNA for the CDR3 is TGTGCCACCAGTGAGACGGGACAGCTCTACAATGAGCAGTTCTTC.

This clonotype was counted a few times. The J gene is TRBJ2-7, the V gene TRBV24-1; 8 nucleotides line up with TRBD1. The CDR3 has 13 residues. The ends lost 4 bases at V and 6 bases at J; junction bases unmatched: 4. Per germline, CDR1 KGHDR and CDR2 SFDVKD. CDR3 in amino acids: CATSEFDRGEQYF. The CDR3 bases are TGTGCCACCAGTGAGTTTGACAGGGGCGAGCAGTACTTC.

As for this clonotype: The conserved phenylalanine or tryptophan normally closing the CDR3 is absent here, so this likely arose from a read error. This chain joins TRBV28 and TRBJ2-5, with TRBD2 as a possible D gene (6 bases). The V gene lost 6 bases and the J gene lost 5 bases, with 22 bases spanning the gap. Germline V CDR1 and CDR2: MDHEN, SYDVKM. The CDR3 length is 16 residues. This CDR3 is CASSRNGAEGWETQYS. The CDR3 coding sequence is TGTGCCAGCAGCCGAAACGGGGCGGAGGGGTGGGAGACCCAGTACTCC.

This chain links TRBV10-3 with TRBJ2-1; D unresolved. Germline CDR1 is ENHRY and CDR2 is SYGVKD. With 0 bases removed from V and 3 bases from J, the gap between germline ends came to 9 bases. The CDR3 sequence is 15 residues long. This chain's CDR3 is CAISESGTDYNEQFF. DNA of the CDR3: TGTGCCATCAGTGAGTCCGGAACAGACTACAATGAGCAGTTCTTC.

The rearrangement uses TRBV29-1 and TRBJ1-1; D perhaps matches TRBD1 (6 bases). Germline lookup yields CDR1 SQVTM and CDR2 ANQGSEA. Trimming stripped 8 bases from V and 0 bases from J, with 10 bases between. This CDR3 comprises 12 residues. The CDR3 reads CSLAGVNTEAFF. In nucleotides, the CDR3 is TGCAGCTTAGCAGGGGTGAACACTGAAGCTTTCTTT.

This clonotype was seen a few times. J is TRBJ1-1 and V is TRBV11-2; weak D call: TRBD1 (6 bases). The CDR3 spans 14 residues. Germline CDR1 SGHAT, CDR2 FQNNGV. Trimming left V 6 bases short and J 4 bases short, with 15 bases between. CDR3 residues: CASSFLQGFTEAFF. CDR3 in DNA: TGTGCCAGCAGTTTTCTACAGGGTTTCACTGAAGCTTTCTTT.